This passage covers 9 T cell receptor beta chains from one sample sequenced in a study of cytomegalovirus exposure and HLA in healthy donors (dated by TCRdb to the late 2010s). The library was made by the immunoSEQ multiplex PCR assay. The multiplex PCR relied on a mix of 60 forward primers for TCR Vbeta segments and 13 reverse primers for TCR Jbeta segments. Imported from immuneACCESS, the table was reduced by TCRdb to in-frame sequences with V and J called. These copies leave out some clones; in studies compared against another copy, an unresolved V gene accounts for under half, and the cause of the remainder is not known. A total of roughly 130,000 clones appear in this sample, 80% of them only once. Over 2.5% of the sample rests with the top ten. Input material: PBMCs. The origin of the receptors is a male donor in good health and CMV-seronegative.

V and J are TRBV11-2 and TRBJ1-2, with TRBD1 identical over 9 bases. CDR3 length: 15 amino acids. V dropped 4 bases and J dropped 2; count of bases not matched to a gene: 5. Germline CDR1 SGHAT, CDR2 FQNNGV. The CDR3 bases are TGTGCCAGCAGCTATCCGGGACAGGGCAACTATGGCTACACCTTC. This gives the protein CASSYPGQGNYGYTF. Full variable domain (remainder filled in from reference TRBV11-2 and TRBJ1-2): EAGVAQSPRYKIIEKRQSVAFWCNPISGHATLYWYQQILGQGPKLLIQFQNNGVVDDSQLPKDRFSAERLKGVDSTLKIQPAKLEDSAVYLCASSYPGQGNYGYTFGSGTRLTVV.

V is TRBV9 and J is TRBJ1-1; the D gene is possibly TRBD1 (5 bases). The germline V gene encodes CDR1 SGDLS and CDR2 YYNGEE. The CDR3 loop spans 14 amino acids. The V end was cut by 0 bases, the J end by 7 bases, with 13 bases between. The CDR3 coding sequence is TGTGCCAGCAGCGTAGAAGGGGATCTTGGTGAAGCTTTCTTT. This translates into CASSVEGDLGEAFF.

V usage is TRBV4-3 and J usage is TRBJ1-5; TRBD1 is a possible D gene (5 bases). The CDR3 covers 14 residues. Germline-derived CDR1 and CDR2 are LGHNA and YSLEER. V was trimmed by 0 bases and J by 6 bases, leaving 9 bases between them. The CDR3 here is CASSQDWGGQPQHF. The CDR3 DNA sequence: TGCGCCAGCAGCCAAGACTGGGGGGGTCAGCCCCAGCATTTT.

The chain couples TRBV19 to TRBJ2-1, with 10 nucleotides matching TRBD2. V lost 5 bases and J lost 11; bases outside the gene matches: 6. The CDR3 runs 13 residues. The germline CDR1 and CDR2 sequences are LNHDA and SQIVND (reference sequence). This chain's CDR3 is CASSFRTSGQQFF. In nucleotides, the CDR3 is TGTGCCAGTAGTTTCCGGACTAGCGGACAGCAGTTCTTC.

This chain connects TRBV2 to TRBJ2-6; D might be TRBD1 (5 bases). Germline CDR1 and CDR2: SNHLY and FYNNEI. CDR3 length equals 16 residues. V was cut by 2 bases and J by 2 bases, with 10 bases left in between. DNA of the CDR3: TGTGCCAGCAGTGAACAGGGTGGGGCTGGGGCCAACGTCCTGACTTTC. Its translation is CASSEQGGAGANVLTF.

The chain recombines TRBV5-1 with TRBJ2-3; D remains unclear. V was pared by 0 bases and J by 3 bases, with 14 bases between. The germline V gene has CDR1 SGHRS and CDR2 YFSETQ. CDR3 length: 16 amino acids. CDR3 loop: CASSLVRLEETDTQYF. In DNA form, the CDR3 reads TGCGCCAGCAGCTTGGTTCGGCTAGAAGAGACAGATACGCAGTATTTT.

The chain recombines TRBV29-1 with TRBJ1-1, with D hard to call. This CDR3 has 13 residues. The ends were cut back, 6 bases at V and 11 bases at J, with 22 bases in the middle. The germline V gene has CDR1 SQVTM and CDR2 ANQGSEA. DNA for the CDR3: TGCAGCGTCTTTGATTTCAGCGGGCGCGGTGCTTTCTTT. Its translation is CSVFDFSGRGAFF.

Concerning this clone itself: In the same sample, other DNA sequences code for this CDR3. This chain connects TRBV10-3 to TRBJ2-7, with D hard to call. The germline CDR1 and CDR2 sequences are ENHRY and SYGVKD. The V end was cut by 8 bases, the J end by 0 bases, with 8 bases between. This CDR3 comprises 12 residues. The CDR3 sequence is CAISESSYEQYF. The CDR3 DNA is TGTGCCATCTCGGAGTCCTCCTACGAGCAGTACTTC.

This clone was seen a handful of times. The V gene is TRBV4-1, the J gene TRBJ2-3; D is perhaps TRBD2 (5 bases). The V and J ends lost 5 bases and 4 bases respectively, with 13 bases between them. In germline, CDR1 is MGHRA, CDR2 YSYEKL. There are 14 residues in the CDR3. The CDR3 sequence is CASSSPSLPDTQYF. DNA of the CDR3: TGCGCCAGCAGCTCTCCTAGCCTCCCAGATACGCAGTATTTT.